This section outlines one TCR beta chain sequence together with its context. The data belong to a study of T cells in narcolepsy. Trimming stripped 5 bases from V and 7 bases from J, with 14 bases between. Germline V CDR1 and CDR2: MDHEN, SYDVKM. The CDR3 has 14 amino acids. Clones were read by immunoSEQ multiplex PCR, and TCRdb kept only the in-frame ones, dropping some. This sample has roughly 32,000 clones, with roughly 82% found just once. The chain carries TRBV28 and TRBJ2-2; D not certain. The sequence came from a human donor with narcolepsy. The sequenced sample consisted of CD45RA- memory CD4+ T cells from PBMCs. The CDR3 DNA sequence: TGTGCCAGCAGTACCGGTGTTCGAGGCGGGGAGCTGTTTTTT. Amino acids: CASSTGVRGGELFF.